Following are 5 T cell receptor beta chains from one sample sequenced in a study of T cell clonality in common variable immunodeficiency. The protocol was immunoSEQ multiplex PCR, while the TCRdb copy is restricted to in-frame clones and leaves out a portion. The sample has over 55,000 clones, none seen only once; the top ten hold approximately 1.7%. The sample taken for sequencing was peripheral blood mononuclear cells. The receptors here all came from a person aged 18-70 years in good health.

This clone occurred many times. The read halts 3 residues ahead of the CDR3 end, with the missing end drawn from the germline J gene. The chain combines TRBV20-1 with TRBJ2-5, with TRBD2 identical over 9 bases. In germline, CDR1 is DFQATT, CDR2 SNEGSKA (reference sequence). With 0 bases clipped from V and 5 bases from J, the junction kept 7 bases outside the gene matches. The CDR3 sequence is 15 residues long. The part of the CDR3 DNA that was read is TGCAGTGCTAGAGAGGGCCTAGCGGGGAGGGAGACC. Protein sequence: CSAREGLAGRET. The CDR3 as a whole reads CSAREGLAGRETQYF.

This clone has at least ten counts. The missing CDR3 end, 3 residues past where the read stops, is filled in from the germline J gene. The chain employs TRBV10-3 and TRBJ2-7, with TRBD1 identical over 7 bases. The J segment lost 3 bases and the V segment lost 8 bases, leaving 10 bases of the junction unmatched. The CDR3 loop spans 14 amino acids. Germline V lookup: CDR1 ENHRY, CDR2 SYGVKD. CDR3 DNA (partial): TGTGCCATCGGCCCGGACAGGATGTTCTACGAG. This translates into CAIGPDRMFYE. In full, the CDR3 is CAIGPDRMFYEQYF.

This clone was observed many times. The observed sequence ends 3 residues before the CDR3 terminus, with the missing tail filled in from the germline J gene. This chain links TRBV11-3 with TRBJ2-7; a weak D match, TRBD2 (6 bases). This CDR3 has 14 amino acids. V lost 5 bases, J lost 4 bases, and 15 bases lay in between. The V gene's germline CDR1 is SGHNT and CDR2 YENEEA. The CDR3 bases that were read are TGTGCCAGCAGCCGGTCCGGGACTTTATACGAG. Its protein is CASSRSGTLYE. In full, the CDR3 reads CASSRSGTLYEQYF.

This clone came up many times. Read data end 3 residues before the CDR3 end; the end is taken from the germline J gene. The chain recombines TRBV20-1 with TRBJ1-4; the match to TRBD1 covers 8 bases. The germline CDR1 and CDR2 sequences are DFQATT and SNEGSKA (reference sequence). J gave up 10 bases and V 5 bases, and 6 bases lay outside the gene matches. CDR3 length equals 12 residues. The CDR3 sequence: CSARQGAGKLFF. The CDR3 DNA, read in part, is TGCAGTGCTCGGCAGGGGGCCGGAAAA.

This clone was observed many times. The CDR3 end is not reached by the read, which stops 3 residues before it; the germline J gene fills it in. The genes are TRBV4-2 and TRBJ1-4, with D hard to call. The length of the CDR3 is 14 residues. V was pared by 0 bases and J by 0 bases, with 2 bases between. Germline V CDR1 and CDR2: LGHNA, YNFKEQ. The sequenced part of the CDR3 DNA is TGTGCCAGCAGCCAAGACGCAACTAATGAAAAA. This sequence encodes CASSQDATNEK. Given in full, the CDR3 is CASSQDATNEKLFF.